Below are 25 T cell receptor beta chains sequenced from a single sample in a study of patients and donors after allogeneic stem cell transplantation. Each CDR3 protein gets one entry after TCRdb re-called the RT-PCR reads with MiXCR. The sample records about 24,000 distinct CDR3 sequences, around 40% being singletons. Sequencing was performed on blood, either unsorted or a sorted T cell fraction (not recorded which). The receptors originated from a human donor who was either an allogeneic HSCT recipient or a stem cell or donor lymphocyte infusion donor (not recorded which). It is not recorded whose cells these are; they may come from a transplant donor.

DNA for the CDR3: TGCAGCGTCGTAGCGGGAGGTCGGGAGACCCAGTACTTC. Protein product: CSVVAGGRETQYF. This chain joins TRBV29-1 and TRBJ2-5; 10 bases are shared with TRBD2. Germline values: CDR1 SQVTM, CDR2 ANQGSEA. The junction had 6 bases not matched to a gene; V was cut back by 6 bases and J by 5 bases. The CDR3 loop spans 13 amino acids.

This clonotype was seen more than once but under ten times. The chain uses TRBV10-3 and TRBJ1-5; 7 positions agree with TRBD1. Germline trimming cut 9 bases from V and 4 bases from J; bases unmatched to any gene: 6. CDR1 ENHRY and CDR2 SYGVKD come from the germline V gene. This CDR3 contains 13 residues. CDR3 residues: CAISPGQNQPQHF. DNA for the CDR3: TGTGCCATTTCGCCGGGACAGAATCAGCCCCAGCATTTT.

This clonotype has just a few counts. The chain uses TRBV2 and TRBJ2-5, with D maybe TRBD2 (6 bases). Germline lookup yields CDR1 SNHLY and CDR2 FYNNEI. CDR3 size: 13 residues. The V and J ends lost 6 bases and 5 bases respectively, with 13 bases between them. CDR3 loop: CASSAEGRETQYF. DNA of the CDR3: TGTGCCAGCAGCGCGGAGGGGCGGGAGACCCAGTACTTC. Together with reference TRBV2 and TRBJ2-5, the CDR3 gives the full variable domain: EPEVTQTPSHQVTQMGQEVILRCVPISNHLYFYWYRQILGQKVEFLVSFYNNEISEKSEIFDDQFSVERPDGSNFTLKIRSTKLEDSAMYFCASSAEGRETQYFGPGTRLLVL.

DNA for the CDR3: TGTGCCACCGGAATACCCGTCGGTGTGGGGGAGGTCGGGGAGCTGTTTTTT. It translates to CATGIPVGVGEVGELFF. The chain links TRBV6-6 to TRBJ2-2; D is possibly TRBD2 (6 bases). From germline, CDR1 is MNHNY and CDR2 SVGAGI (reference sequence). V was shortened by 10 bases and J by 7 bases, with 28 bases between the two germline ends. The CDR3 is made up of 17 amino acids.

This rearrangement joins TRBV5-1 to TRBJ1-4, with 8 bases matching TRBD1. The CDR3 consists of 14 residues. CDR1 is SGHRS, CDR2 YFSETQ, per germline. V dropped 4 bases and J dropped 6; count of bases not matched to a gene: 5. The CDR3 nucleotides read TGCGCCAGCAGCGTGGACAGGGCATATGAAAAACTGTTTTTT. Translating gives CASSVDRAYEKLFF.

In its sample, this clonotype was seen once. The rearrangement joins TRBV20-1 to TRBJ2-1; possibly TRBD2 for D (6 bases). CDR1 is DFQATT, CDR2 SNEGSKA, per germline (reference sequence). With 3 bases removed from V and 6 bases from J, the gap between germline ends came to 15 bases. This CDR3 spans 14 amino acids. CDR3 residues: CSARRWRGGNEQFF. Written as DNA, the CDR3 is TGCAGTGCTAGGCGGTGGAGGGGAGGCAATGAGCAGTTCTTC.

The rearrangement links TRBV4-1 to TRBJ2-5; 10 positions match TRBD1. The CDR3 is 15 residues long. Trimming at V came to 4 bases and at J to 4 bases, leaving 6 bases not matched to a gene. Germline V lookup: CDR1 MGHRA, CDR2 YSYEKL. The CDR3 region is CASSLDRGRGETQYF. The CDR3 nucleotides read TGCGCCAGCAGCCTCGACAGGGGGCGAGGAGAGACCCAGTACTTC.

This clonotype has only a few counts. The chain links TRBV12-3 or TRBV12-4 to TRBJ2-1; 12 bases fit TRBD2. CDR3 length: 14 residues. V dropped 8 bases and J dropped 5; count of bases not matched to a gene: 4. CDR3 amino acids: CASRGLAGNNEQFF. In DNA, the CDR3 is TGTGCCAGCCGCGGACTAGCGGGGAACAATGAGCAGTTCTTC.

The chain carries TRBV11-2 and TRBJ1-1; D gene unclear. CDR1 and CDR2 (germline): SGHAT, FQNNGV. The V end was cut by 6 bases, the J end by 4 bases, with 12 bases between. The CDR3 runs 13 residues. The DNA for the CDR3 is TGTGCCAGCAGTCCGTTCTGGGGCACTGAAGCTTTCTTT. Encoded protein: CASSPFWGTEAFF.

This chain uses TRBV2 with TRBJ1-5; tentatively, D is TRBD1 (6 bases). The CDR3 totals 19 residues. CDR1 SNHLY and CDR2 FYNNEI come from the germline V gene. Deletions cut 2 bases from V and 5 bases from J, with 25 bases between. Written as DNA, the CDR3 is TGTGCCAGCAGTGAACACAGGGACCTAGGGCGAGTGGGTTATCAGCCCCAGCATTTT. Amino acid sequence: CASSEHRDLGRVGYQPQHF.

The sample holds a few counts of this clonotype. The chain links TRBV24-1 to TRBJ1-2; D is unresolved. V lost 9 bases, J lost 0 bases, and 16 bases lay in between. Looked up from germline, CDR1 is KGHDR and CDR2 is SFDVKD. The CDR3 is 15 amino acids. In DNA, the CDR3 is TGTGCCACCTTTGGTCCGCAGGCTACTAACTATGGCTACACCTTC. Protein: CATFGPQATNYGYTF.

This chain uses TRBV2 with TRBJ2-2; 11 bases agree with TRBD2. Germline V CDR1 and CDR2: SNHLY, FYNNEI. This CDR3 comprises 16 residues. V was pared by 1 base and J by 5 bases, with 3 bases of the junction left unmatched. The CDR3 bases are TGTGCCAGCAGTGAAGGGCTAGCGGGAGGAACCGGGGAGCTGTTTTTT. It codes for CASSEGLAGGTGELFF.

This chain joins TRBV6-6 and TRBJ1-2, with 7 bases lining up with TRBD1. V gave up 5 bases and J gave up 1 base; unmatched junction bases: 16. The CDR3 is 18 residues long. The V gene's germline CDR1 is MNHNY and CDR2 SVGAGI (reference sequence). CDR3 region: CASSQTRDSKNFNYGYTF. CDR3 bases: TGTGCCAGCAGTCAAACCCGGGACAGTAAAAATTTTAACTATGGCTACACCTTC.

This sequence joins TRBV4-1 and TRBJ2-7; 7 nucleotides line up with TRBD2. The CDR3 spans 15 residues. V trimming: 0 bases; J trimming: 0 bases; junction bases outside the gene matches: 2. Germline V lookup: CDR1 MGHRA, CDR2 YSYEKL. The CDR3 protein is CASSQERGYSYEQYF. The CDR3 bases are TGCGCCAGCAGCCAAGAGCGGGGGTACTCCTACGAGCAGTACTTC.

This clonotype has a handful of counts. The chain couples TRBV28 to TRBJ1-2, with no clear D. This CDR3 is 12 amino acids long. Trimming stripped 3 bases from V and 5 bases from J, with 7 bases between. CDR1 is MDHEN and CDR2 is SYDVKM in the germline V gene. In DNA form, the CDR3 reads TGTGCCAGCAGTTTTGGAGGGTATGGCTACACCTTC. Its protein is CASSFGGYGYTF.

This clonotype was detected a few times. The V gene is TRBV2, the J gene TRBJ2-1; possible D gene TRBD2, 7 bases. Germline CDR1 is SNHLY and CDR2 is FYNNEI. CDR3 length equals 15 residues. The V gene lost 5 bases and the J gene lost 2 bases, with 13 bases spanning the gap. CDR3 region: CASSKGGGPYNEQFF. CDR3 nucleotides: TGTGCCAGCAGTAAAGGGGGGGGCCCCTACAATGAGCAGTTCTTC.

V and J are TRBV29-1 and TRBJ2-1; the D gene is possibly TRBD2 (7 bases). This CDR3 has 17 amino acids. The germline gives CDR1 SQVTM, CDR2 ANQGSEA. Between the trimmed V and J ends, which lost 0 bases and 9 bases, there was a span of 24 bases. CDR3 sequence reads: CSVEDTTHIGGAGEQFF. CDR3 sequence (DNA): TGCAGCGTTGAAGACACAACACACATAGGGGGGGCTGGTGAGCAGTTCTTC.

This clonotype came up many times. This sequence joins TRBV5-1 and TRBJ2-3, with 9 bases fitting TRBD1. The CDR3 has 14 amino acids. Germline-derived CDR1 and CDR2 are SGHRS and YFSETQ. V lost 1 base to trimming and J lost 4 bases; unmatched junction nucleotides: 1. CDR3 in amino acids: CASSLTGGPDTQYF. The CDR3 nucleotides are TGCGCCAGCAGCTTGACAGGGGGCCCAGATACGCAGTATTTT.

Only a few counts were recorded for this clonotype. The rearrangement links TRBV2 to TRBJ1-2; 8 nucleotides align to TRBD1. This CDR3 has 16 residues. Germline trimming cut 0 bases from V and 3 bases from J; bases unmatched to any gene: 6. Looked up from germline, CDR1 is SNHLY and CDR2 is FYNNEI. The CDR3: CASSEAGQGFYYGYTF. CDR3 sequence (DNA): TGTGCCAGCAGTGAAGCTGGACAGGGTTTTTACTATGGCTACACCTTC. The full variable domain, in which reference TRBV2 and TRBJ1-2 provide the parts outside the CDR3, is EPEVTQTPSHQVTQMGQEVILRCVPISNHLYFYWYRQILGQKVEFLVSFYNNEISEKSEIFDDQFSVERPDGSNFTLKIRSTKLEDSAMYFCASSEAGQGFYYGYTFGSGTRLTVV.

This clonotype showed up many times. The V call is TRBV27, the J call TRBJ2-5; D not resolved. CDR1 is MNHEY and CDR2 is SMNVEV in the germline V gene (reference sequence). The CDR3 loop spans 13 amino acids. V lost 0 bases and J lost 5, with 7 bases in between. The CDR3 bases are TGTGCCAGCAGTTTATCATTCCGGGAGACCCAGTACTTC. This encodes CASSLSFRETQYF.

This clonotype was detected only a few times. The chain couples TRBV12-3 or TRBV12-4 to TRBJ1-6, with 9 bases matching TRBD1. CDR3 length: 17 amino acids. Trimming took 0 bases from V and 10 from J; bases not matched to a gene: 10. The CDR3 DNA sequence: TGTGCCAGCAGTTTAGCGCTAACACAGGGGGCCAAGTCACCCCTCCACTTT. This gives the protein CASSLALTQGAKSPLHF.

The J gene is TRBJ2-1, the V gene TRBV5-5, with D unresolved. The CDR3 is 18 residues long. Looked up from germline, CDR1 is SGHKS and CDR2 is YYEKEE (reference sequence). The V end was cut by 0 bases, the J end by 5 bases, with 21 bases between. DNA of the CDR3: TGTGCCAGCAGCTTGGCTCCTTTAGCAGGAATAACCCACAATGAGCAGTTCTTC. It is translated as CASSLAPLAGITHNEQFF.

This clonotype has only a few counts. The chain combines TRBV5-1 with TRBJ1-1, with D tentatively TRBD1 (5 bases). The ends were cut back, 3 bases at V and 6 bases at J, with 18 bases in the middle. Germline V gene data show CDR1 as SGHRS and CDR2 as YFSETQ. CDR3 length equals 15 residues. The CDR3 coding sequence is TGCGCCAGCAGCTACGGGCGGGGGATCCGGGCTGAAGCTTTCTTT. Its protein is CASSYGRGIRAEAFF.

The chain is built from TRBV2 and TRBJ2-1; 10 bases are a match to TRBD1. Losses at the gene ends were 4 bases for V and 4 bases for J; bases not matched to a gene: 1. The CDR3 totals 14 residues. Germline assignment: CDR1 SNHLY and CDR2 FYNNEI. The CDR3, as DNA: TGTGCCAGCAGTGGGACAGGGGGTTACAATGAGCAGTTCTTC. Translation gives CASSGTGGYNEQFF.

The V and J genes are TRBV12-3 or TRBV12-4 and TRBJ2-2, with D possibly being TRBD2 (5 bases). CDR3 size: 15 residues. Deletions cut 3 bases from V and 0 bases from J, with 8 bases between. CDR3 nucleotides: TGTGCCAGCAGTTTGGCTAGCACGAACACCGGGGAGCTGTTTTTT. As protein: CASSLASTNTGELFF.